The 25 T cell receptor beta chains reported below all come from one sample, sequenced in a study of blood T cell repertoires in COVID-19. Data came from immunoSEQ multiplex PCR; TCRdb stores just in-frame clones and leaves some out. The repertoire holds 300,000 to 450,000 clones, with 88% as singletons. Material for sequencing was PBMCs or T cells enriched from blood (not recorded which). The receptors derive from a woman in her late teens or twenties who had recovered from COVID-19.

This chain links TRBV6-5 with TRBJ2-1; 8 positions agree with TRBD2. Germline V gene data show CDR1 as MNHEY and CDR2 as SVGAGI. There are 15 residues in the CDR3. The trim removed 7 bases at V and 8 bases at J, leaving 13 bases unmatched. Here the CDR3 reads CASKGMAGGAHEQFF. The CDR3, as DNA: TGTGCCAGCAAAGGTATGGCGGGGGGCGCCCATGAGCAGTTCTTC.

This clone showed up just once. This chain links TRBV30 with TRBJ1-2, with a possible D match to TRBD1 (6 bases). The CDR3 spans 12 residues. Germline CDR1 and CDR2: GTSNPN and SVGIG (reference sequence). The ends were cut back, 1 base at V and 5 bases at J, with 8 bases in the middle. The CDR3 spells CAWSGQGYGYTF. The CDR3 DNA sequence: TGTGCCTGGAGTGGCCAGGGGTATGGCTACACCTTC.

The CDR3 spells CAWEYNPGANVLTF. CDR3 in DNA: TGTGCCTGGGAATACAATCCTGGGGCCAACGTCCTGACTTTC. J is TRBJ2-6 and V is TRBV30; D gene ambiguous. The CDR3 sequence is 14 residues long. V gave up 5 bases and J gave up 2 bases, with 10 bases separating them. Germline CDR1 and CDR2: GTSNPN and SVGIG (reference sequence).

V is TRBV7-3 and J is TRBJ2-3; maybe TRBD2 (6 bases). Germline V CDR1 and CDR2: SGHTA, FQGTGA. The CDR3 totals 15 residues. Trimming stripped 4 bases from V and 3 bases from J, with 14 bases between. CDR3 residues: CASSSNGGATDTQYF. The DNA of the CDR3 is TGTGCCAGCAGCTCAAACGGGGGTGCGACAGATACGCAGTATTTT.

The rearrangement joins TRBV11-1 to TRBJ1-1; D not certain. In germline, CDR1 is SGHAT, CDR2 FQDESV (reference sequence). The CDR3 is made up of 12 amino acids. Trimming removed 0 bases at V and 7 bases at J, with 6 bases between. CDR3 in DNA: TGTGCCAGCAGCTTAGCATTCGGTGAAGCTTTCTTT. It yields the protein CASSLAFGEAFF.

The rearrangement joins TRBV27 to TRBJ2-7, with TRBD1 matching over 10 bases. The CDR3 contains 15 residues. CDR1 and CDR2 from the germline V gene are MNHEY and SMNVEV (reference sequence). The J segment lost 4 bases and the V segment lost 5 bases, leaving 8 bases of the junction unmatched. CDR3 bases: TGTGCCAGCAGTACGCTACCGGGACAGGGGTACGAGCAGTACTTC. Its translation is CASSTLPGQGYEQYF.

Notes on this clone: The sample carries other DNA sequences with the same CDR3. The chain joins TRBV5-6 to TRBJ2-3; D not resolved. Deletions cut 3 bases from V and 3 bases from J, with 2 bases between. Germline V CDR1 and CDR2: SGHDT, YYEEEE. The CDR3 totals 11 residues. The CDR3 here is CASSSTDTQYF. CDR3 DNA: TGTGCCAGCAGCTCAACAGATACGCAGTATTTT.

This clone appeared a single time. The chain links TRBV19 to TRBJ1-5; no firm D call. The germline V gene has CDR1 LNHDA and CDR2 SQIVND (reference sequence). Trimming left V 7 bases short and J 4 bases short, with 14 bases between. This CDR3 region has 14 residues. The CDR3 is CASTPRRENQPQHF. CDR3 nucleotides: TGTGCCAGTACCCCCCGTCGGGAGAATCAGCCCCAGCATTTT.

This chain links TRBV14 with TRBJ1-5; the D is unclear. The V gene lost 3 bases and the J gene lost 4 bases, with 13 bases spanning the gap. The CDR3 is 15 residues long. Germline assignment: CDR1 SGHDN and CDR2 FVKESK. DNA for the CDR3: TGTGCCAGCAGCCACTGGACTTTTAAGAATCAGCCCCAGCATTTT. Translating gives CASSHWTFKNQPQHF.

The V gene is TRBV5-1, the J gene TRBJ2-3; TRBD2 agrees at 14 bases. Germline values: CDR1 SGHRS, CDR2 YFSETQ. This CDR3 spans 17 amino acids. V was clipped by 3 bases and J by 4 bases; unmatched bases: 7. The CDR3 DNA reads TGCGCCAGCAGCTCCGGACTAGCGGGGGGCCTGGCAGATACGCAGTATTTT. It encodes CASSSGLAGGLADTQYF.

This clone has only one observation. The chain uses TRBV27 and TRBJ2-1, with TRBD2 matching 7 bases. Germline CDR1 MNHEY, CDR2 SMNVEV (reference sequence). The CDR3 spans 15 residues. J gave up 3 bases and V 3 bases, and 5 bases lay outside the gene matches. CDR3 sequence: CASSFGGGGYNEQFF. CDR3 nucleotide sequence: TGTGCCAGCAGTTTCGGCGGGGGTGGCTACAATGAGCAGTTCTTC.

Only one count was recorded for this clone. The CDR3 DNA is TGTGCCAGCACCGGAGTATACGGACAGGGCGAGCCTAAAGCTTTCTTT. Its translation is CASTGVYGQGEPKAFF. The chain joins TRBV2 to TRBJ1-1; TRBD1 aligns across 8 bases. CDR1 and CDR2 from the germline V gene are SNHLY and FYNNEI. CDR3 size: 16 residues. Trimming removed 7 bases from V and 9 bases from J; junction bases left unmatched: 19.

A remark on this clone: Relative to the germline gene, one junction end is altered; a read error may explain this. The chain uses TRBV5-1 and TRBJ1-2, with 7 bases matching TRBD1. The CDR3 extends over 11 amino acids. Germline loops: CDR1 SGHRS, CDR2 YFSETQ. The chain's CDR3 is CASSLGQALAF. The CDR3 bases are TGCGCCAGCAGCCTAGGACAGGCGTTGGCCTTC. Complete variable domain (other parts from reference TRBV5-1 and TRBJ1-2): KAGVTQTPRYLIKTRGQQVTLSCSPISGHRSVSWYQQTPGQGLQFLFEYFSETQRNKGNFPGRFSGRQFSNSRSEMNVSTLELGDSALYLCASSLGQALAFGSGTRLTVV.

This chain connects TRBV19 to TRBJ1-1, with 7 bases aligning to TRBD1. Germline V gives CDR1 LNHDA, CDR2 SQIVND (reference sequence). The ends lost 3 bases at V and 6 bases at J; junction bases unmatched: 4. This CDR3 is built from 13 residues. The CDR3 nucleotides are TGTGCCAGTAGTATCGACAGGGCCTCTGAAGCTTTCTTT. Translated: CASSIDRASEAFF. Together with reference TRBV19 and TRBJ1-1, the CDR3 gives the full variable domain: DGGITQSPKYLFRKEGQNVTLSCEQNLNHDAMYWYRQDPGQGLRLIYYSQIVNDFQKGDIAEGYSVSREKKESFPLTVTSAQKNPTAFYLCASSIDRASEAFFGQGTRLTVV.

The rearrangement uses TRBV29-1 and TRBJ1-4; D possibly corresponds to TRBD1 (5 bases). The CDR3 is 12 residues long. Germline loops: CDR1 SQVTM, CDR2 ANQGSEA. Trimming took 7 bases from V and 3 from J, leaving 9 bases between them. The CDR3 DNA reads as TGCAGCGCGACAGAAGCTAATGAAAAACTGTTTTTT. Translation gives CSATEANEKLFF.

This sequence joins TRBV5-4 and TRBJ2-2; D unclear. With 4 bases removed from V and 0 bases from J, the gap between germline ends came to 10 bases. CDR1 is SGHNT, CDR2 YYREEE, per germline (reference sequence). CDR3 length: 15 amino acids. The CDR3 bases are TGTGCCAGCAGCCTGGGCAGGCCGAACACCGGGGAGCTGTTTTTT. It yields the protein CASSLGRPNTGELFF.

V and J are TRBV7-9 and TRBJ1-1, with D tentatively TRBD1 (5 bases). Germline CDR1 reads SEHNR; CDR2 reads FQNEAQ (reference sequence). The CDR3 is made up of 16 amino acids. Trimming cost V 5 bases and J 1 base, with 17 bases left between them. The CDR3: CASSPRVAGGNTEAFF. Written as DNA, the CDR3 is TGTGCCAGCAGCCCGAGGGTGGCGGGGGGGAACACTGAAGCTTTCTTT. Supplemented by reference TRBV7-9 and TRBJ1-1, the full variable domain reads DTGVSQNPRHKITKRGQNVTFRCDPISEHNRLYWYRQTLGQGPEFLTYFQNEAQLEKSRLLSDRFSAERPKGSFSTLEIQRTEQGDSAMYLCASSPRVAGGNTEAFFGQGTRLTVV.

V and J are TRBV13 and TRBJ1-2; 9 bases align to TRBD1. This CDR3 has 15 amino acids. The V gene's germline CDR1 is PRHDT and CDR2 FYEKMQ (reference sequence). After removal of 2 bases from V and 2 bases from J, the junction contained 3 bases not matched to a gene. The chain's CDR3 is CASSLMGQGNYGYTF. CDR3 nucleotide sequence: TGTGCCAGCAGCTTAATGGGACAGGGAAACTATGGCTACACCTTC.

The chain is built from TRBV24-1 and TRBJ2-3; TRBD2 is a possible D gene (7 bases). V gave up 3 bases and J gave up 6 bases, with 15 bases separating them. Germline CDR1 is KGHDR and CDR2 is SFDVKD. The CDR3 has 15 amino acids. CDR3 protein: CATSDKKGGADTQYF. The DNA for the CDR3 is TGTGCCACCAGTGATAAGAAGGGGGGGGCGGATACGCAGTATTTT.

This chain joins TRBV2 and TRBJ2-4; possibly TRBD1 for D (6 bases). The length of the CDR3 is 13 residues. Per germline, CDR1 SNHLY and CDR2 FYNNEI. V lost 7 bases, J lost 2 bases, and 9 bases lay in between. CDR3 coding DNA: TGTGCCAGCACACAGGGTTCCAAAAACATTCAGTACTTC. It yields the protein CASTQGSKNIQYF.

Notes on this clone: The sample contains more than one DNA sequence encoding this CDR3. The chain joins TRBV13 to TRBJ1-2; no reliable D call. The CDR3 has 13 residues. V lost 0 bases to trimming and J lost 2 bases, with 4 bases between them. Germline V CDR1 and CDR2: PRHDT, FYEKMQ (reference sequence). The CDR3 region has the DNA TGTGCCAGCAGCTTAGGACGGAACTATGGCTACACCTTC. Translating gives CASSLGRNYGYTF.

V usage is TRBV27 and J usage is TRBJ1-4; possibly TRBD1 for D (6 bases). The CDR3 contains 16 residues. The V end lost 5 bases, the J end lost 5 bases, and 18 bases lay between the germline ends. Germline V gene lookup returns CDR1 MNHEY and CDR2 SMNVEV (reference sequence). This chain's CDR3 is CASSTEQGKGNEKLFF. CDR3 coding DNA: TGTGCCAGCAGTACAGAACAGGGAAAGGGAAATGAAAAACTGTTTTTT.

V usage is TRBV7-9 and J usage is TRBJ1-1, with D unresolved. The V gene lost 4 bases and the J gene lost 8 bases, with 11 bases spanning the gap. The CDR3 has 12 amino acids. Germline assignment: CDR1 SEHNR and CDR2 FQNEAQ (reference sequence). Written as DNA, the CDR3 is TGTGCCAGCAGCTCCTATTTCCTCGAAGCTTTCTTT. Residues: CASSSYFLEAFF.

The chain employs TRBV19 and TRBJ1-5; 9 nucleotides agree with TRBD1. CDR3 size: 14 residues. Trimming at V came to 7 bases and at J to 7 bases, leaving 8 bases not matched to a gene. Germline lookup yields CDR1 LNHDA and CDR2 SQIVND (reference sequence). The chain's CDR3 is CASTLGTGYQPQHF. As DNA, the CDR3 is TGTGCCAGTACCCTCGGGACAGGGTACCAGCCCCAGCATTTT.

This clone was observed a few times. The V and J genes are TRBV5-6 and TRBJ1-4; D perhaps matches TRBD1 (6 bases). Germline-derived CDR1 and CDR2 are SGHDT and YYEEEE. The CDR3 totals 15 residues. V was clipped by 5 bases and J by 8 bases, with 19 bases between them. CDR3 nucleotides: TGTGCCAGCAGGTCGTTGGGGGCCCCGGAGGAAAAACTGTTTTTT. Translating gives CASRSLGAPEEKLFF.